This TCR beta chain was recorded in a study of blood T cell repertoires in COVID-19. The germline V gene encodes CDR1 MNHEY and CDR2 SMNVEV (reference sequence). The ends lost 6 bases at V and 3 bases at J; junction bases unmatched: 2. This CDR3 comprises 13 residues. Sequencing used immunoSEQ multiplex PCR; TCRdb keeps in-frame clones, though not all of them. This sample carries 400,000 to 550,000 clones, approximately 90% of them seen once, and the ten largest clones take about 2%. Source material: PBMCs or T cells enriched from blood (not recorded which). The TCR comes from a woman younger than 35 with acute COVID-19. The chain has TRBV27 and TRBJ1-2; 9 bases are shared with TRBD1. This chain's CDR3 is CASRRTGDYGYTF. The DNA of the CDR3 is TGTGCCAGCAGGCGGACAGGGGACTATGGCTACACCTTC.